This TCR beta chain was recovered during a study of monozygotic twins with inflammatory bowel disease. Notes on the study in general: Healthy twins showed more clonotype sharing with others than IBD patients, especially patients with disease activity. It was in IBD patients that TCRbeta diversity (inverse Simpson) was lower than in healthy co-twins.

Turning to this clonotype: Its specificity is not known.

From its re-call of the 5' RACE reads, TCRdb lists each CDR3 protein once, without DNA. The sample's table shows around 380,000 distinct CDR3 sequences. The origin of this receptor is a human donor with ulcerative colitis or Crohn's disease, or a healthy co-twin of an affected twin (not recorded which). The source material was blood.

The CDR3 region is CASSLETADTQYF. V gene TRBV7-8 combines with J gene TRBJ2-3. This CDR3 spans 13 amino acids. Germline-derived CDR1 and CDR2 are SGHVS and FQNEAQ.